This T cell receptor beta chain stems from a study of T cell changes during pregnancy in multiple sclerosis. Sequencing used immunoSEQ multiplex PCR; TCRdb keeps in-frame clones, though not all of them. The sample includes more than 95,000 clones, roughly 92% of them seen just once. V was clipped by 4 bases and J by 0 bases, with 14 bases between them. CDR1 SGHRS and CDR2 YFSETQ come from the germline V gene. The CDR3 consists of 16 residues. This TCR was sampled from a female donor with multiple sclerosis, enrolled in a pregnancy study. Material: peripheral blood, obtained after pregnancy. This chain connects TRBV5-1 to TRBJ2-1; tentative D call: TRBD2 (6 bases). CDR3 DNA sequence: TGCGCCAGCAGCCCGGAGGCGGGGATCTCCTACAATGAGCAGTTCTTC. It yields the protein CASSPEAGISYNEQFF.